This is a list of T cell receptor beta chains from one sample in a study of shared clonotypes between healthy human individuals. Produced via immunoSEQ multiplex PCR; TCRdb's table is partial and in-frame only. The sample shows around 2.3 million clones, nearly 97% of them seen only once. The sequencing sample was made of naive CD4+ T cells sorted from blood. The receptors were gathered from a man between 18 and 29 years old in good health. The CDR3 runs from the conserved cysteine through the conserved F or W. Each record gives: J gene, V gene, clone size, D gene, CDR3 protein, CDR3 DNA. A D gene is named only where the DNA matches it firmly. Size values are once, few and many counts, or a class for expanded clones, and some rows have none.

j_gene: TRBJ2-3
v_gene: TRBV5-1
abundance: -
d_gene: -
CDR3aa: CASSYLSTDTQYF
CDR3nt: TGCGCCAGCAGCTACCTGAGCACAGATACGCAGTATTTT

j_gene: TRBJ2-2
v_gene: TRBV7-9
abundance: -
d_gene: -
CDR3aa: CASTWGRGFTGELFF
CDR3nt: TGTGCCAGCACCTGGGGAAGGGGGTTCACCGGGGAGCTGTTTTTT

j_gene: TRBJ2-1
v_gene: TRBV7-9
abundance: -
d_gene: TRBD2
CDR3aa: CASSIPRGVGEQFF
CDR3nt: TGTGCCAGCAGCATACCGCGGGGGGTCGGTGAGCAGTTCTTC

j_gene: TRBJ2-7
v_gene: TRBV4-1
abundance: -
d_gene: TRBD1
CDR3aa: CASSPLGRGYEQYF
CDR3nt: TGCGCCAGCAGCCCCTTGGGCAGGGGGTACGAGCAGTACTTC

j_gene: TRBJ2-3
v_gene: TRBV2
abundance: -
d_gene: TRBD2
CDR3aa: CASHPGGLSNF
CDR3nt: TGTGCCAGCCACCCGGGGGGTCTTAGTAATTTT

j_gene: TRBJ1-1
v_gene: TRBV6-4
abundance: -
d_gene: TRBD1
CDR3aa: CASRTDSGGAEAFF
CDR3nt: TGTGCCAGCAGGACGGATTCAGGGGGGGCTGAAGCTTTCTTT

j_gene: TRBJ1-5
v_gene: TRBV6-1
abundance: -
d_gene: -
CDR3aa: CASSDGVQPQHF
CDR3nt: TGTGCCAGCAGTGATGGGGTCCAGCCCCAGCATTTT

j_gene: TRBJ1-2
v_gene: TRBV27
abundance: -
d_gene: TRBD1
CDR3aa: CASSSPGQGNYGYTF
CDR3nt: TGTGCCAGCAGTTCGCCTGGACAGGGGAACTATGGCTACACCTTC

j_gene: TRBJ1-6
v_gene: TRBV5-6
abundance: -
d_gene: TRBD1
CDR3aa: CASSRPGQGNSPLHF
CDR3nt: TGTGCCAGCAGTCGTCCCGGACAGGGGAATTCACCCCTCCACTTT

j_gene: TRBJ2-5
v_gene: TRBV10-3
abundance: -
d_gene: TRBD2
CDR3aa: CAIGTTQETQYF
CDR3nt: TGTGCCATCGGGACTACCCAAGAGACCCAGTACTTC

j_gene: TRBJ2-3
v_gene: TRBV11-2
abundance: -
d_gene: -
CDR3aa: CASSFFRGGLKKGTDTQYF
CDR3nt: TGTGCCAGCAGCTTTTTCAGAGGGGGACTGAAGAAGGGCACAGATACGCAGTATTTT

j_gene: TRBJ1-1
v_gene: TRBV28
abundance: -
d_gene: -
CDR3aa: CASSLYGGGTEAFF
CDR3nt: TGTGCCAGCAGTTTATATGGGGGAGGCACTGAAGCTTTCTTT

j_gene: TRBJ2-1
v_gene: TRBV18
abundance: -
d_gene: -
CDR3aa: CASSPLSDSEQFF
CDR3nt: TGTGCCAGCTCACCACTTAGTGATAGTGAGCAGTTCTTC

j_gene: TRBJ2-1
v_gene: TRBV4-1
abundance: -
d_gene: -
CDR3aa: CASSLPIFSGSSYNEQFF
CDR3nt: TGCGCCAGCAGCTTACCAATCTTTAGCGGAAGCTCCTACAATGAGCAGTTCTTC

j_gene: TRBJ2-3
v_gene: TRBV5-4
abundance: once
d_gene: TRBD2
CDR3aa: CASSLAGGEGTQYF
CDR3nt: TGTGCCAGCAGCTTGGCGGGGGGGGAAGGTACGCAGTATTTT

j_gene: TRBJ2-2
v_gene: TRBV7-2
abundance: -
d_gene: TRBD2
CDR3aa: CASSSRLAGVTGELFF
CDR3nt: TGTGCCAGCAGCTCCCGACTAGCGGGAGTCACCGGGGAGCTGTTTTTT